This T cell receptor (beta chain) was recorded in a study of cytomegalovirus exposure and HLA in healthy donors. The primer mix had 60 Vbeta and 13 Jbeta primers. Data came from immunoSEQ multiplex PCR; TCRdb stores just in-frame clones and leaves some out. Of approximately 110,000 clones in the sample, 70% to 80% were seen once. Of note for this clone: The antigen is undetermined.

Whole-study results and caveats: A later analysis associated around 17,000 TCR beta sequences with HLA alleles at a 0.05 false discovery rate. In a later analysis, TCR association rates varied by HLA locus: DRB1 most, HLA-C fewest.

This TCR was sampled from a man aged 35 to 55 in good health and CMV-seronegative. Sequencing was done on a sample of PBMCs.

The CDR3, as DNA: TGTGCCAGTAGTATCCCGGGACAGGGGGATGAAAAACTGTTTTTT. Amino acid sequence: CASSIPGQGDEKLFF. The genes are TRBV19 and TRBJ1-4; 11 bases map to TRBD1. The V gene's germline CDR1 is LNHDA and CDR2 SQIVND (reference sequence). CDR3 size: 15 residues. With 3 bases clipped from V and 6 bases from J, the junction kept 3 bases outside the gene matches.